The source of this T cell receptor (beta chain) is a study of cytomegalovirus exposure and HLA in healthy donors. Overall study findings and caveats: DRB1 had the most TCR associations and HLA-C the fewest, a later analysis found, with rates varying by HLA locus.

On this clone: The antigen is unknown.

Researchers ran the PCR with 60 Vbeta and 13 Jbeta primers. The assay was immunoSEQ multiplex PCR, and TCRdb's table has in-frame clones only and misses some. The top ten clones hold roughly 2.1% of a sample with nearly 200,000 clones, roughly 81% of them seen once. V gave up 7 bases and J gave up 3 bases; unmatched junction bases: 11. Germline V CDR1 and CDR2: MNHNY, SVGAGI (reference sequence). This CDR3 contains 16 residues. V gene TRBV6-6 combines with J gene TRBJ2-1; 8 bases align to TRBD2. The TCR comes from a woman aged 30 to 39 in good health and CMV-seropositive. The sequencing sample was made of PBMCs. The CDR3 nucleotides read TGTGCCAGCACCCCCCGGGAGCGGGGGATCTACAATGAGCAGTTCTTC. Translation: CASTPRERGIYNEQFF.